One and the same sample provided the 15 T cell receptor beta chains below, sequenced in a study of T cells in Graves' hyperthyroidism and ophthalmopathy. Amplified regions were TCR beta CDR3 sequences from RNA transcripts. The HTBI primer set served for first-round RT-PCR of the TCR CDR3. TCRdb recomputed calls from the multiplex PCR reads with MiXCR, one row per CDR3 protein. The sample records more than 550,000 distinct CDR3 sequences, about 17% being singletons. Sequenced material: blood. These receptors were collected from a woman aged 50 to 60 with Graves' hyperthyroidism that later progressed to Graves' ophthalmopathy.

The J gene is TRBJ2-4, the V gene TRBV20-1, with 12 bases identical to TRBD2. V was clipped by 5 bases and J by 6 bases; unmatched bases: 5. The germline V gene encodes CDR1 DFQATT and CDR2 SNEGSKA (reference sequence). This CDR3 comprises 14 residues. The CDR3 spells CSAGKLAGGNIQYF. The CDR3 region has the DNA TGCAGTGCTGGAAAACTAGCGGGGGGAAACATTCAGTACTTC.

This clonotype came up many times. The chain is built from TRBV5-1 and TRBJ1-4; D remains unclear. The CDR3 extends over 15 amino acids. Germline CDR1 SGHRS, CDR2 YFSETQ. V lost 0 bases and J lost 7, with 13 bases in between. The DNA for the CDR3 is TGCGCCAGCAGCTTGGAATCCGGGATCGGTGAAAAACTGTTTTTT. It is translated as CASSLESGIGEKLFF. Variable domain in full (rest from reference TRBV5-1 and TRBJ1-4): KAGVTQTPRYLIKTRGQQVTLSCSPISGHRSVSWYQQTPGQGLQFLFEYFSETQRNKGNFPGRFSGRQFSNSRSEMNVSTLELGDSALYLCASSLESGIGEKLFFGSGTQLSVL.

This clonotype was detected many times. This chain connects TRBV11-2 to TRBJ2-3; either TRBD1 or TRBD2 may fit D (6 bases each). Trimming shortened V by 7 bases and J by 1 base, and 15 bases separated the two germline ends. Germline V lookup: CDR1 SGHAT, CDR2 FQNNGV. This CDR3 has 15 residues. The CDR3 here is CASTPPGAGTDTQYF. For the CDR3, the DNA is TGTGCCAGCACCCCCCCGGGGGCCGGCACAGATACGCAGTATTTT.

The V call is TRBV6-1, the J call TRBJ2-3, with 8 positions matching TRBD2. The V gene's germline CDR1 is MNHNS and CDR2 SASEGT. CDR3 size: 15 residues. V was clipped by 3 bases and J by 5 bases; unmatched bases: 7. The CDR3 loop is CASSEHGGALDTQYF. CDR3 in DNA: TGTGCCAGCAGTGAGCACGGGGGGGCCTTAGATACGCAGTATTTT.

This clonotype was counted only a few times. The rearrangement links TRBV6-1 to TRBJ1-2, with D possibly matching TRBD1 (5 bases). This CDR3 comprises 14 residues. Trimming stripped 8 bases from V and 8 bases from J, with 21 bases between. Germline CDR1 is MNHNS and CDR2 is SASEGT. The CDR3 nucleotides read TGTGCCAGCCGGGACCGAGACAGATTGTTAGGCTACACCTTC. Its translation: CASRDRDRLLGYTF.

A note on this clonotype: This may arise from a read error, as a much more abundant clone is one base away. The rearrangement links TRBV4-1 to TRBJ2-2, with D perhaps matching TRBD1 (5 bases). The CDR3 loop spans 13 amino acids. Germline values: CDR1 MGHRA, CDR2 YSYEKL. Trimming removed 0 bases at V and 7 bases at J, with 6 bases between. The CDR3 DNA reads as TGCGCCAGCAGCCAAGACAGGGACGGGGAGCTGTTTTTT. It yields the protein CASSQDRDGELFF.

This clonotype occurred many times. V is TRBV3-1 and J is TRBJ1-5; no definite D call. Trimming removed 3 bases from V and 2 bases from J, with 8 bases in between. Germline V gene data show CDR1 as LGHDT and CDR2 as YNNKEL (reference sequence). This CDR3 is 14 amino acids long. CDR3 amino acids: CASSHGRRNQPQHF. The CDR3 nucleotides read TGTGCCAGCAGCCACGGACGTCGCAATCAGCCCCAGCATTTT. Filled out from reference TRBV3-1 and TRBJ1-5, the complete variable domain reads DTAVSQTPKYLVTQMGNDKSIKCEQNLGHDTMYWYKQDSKKFLKIMFSYNNKELIINETVPNRFSPKSPDKAHLNLHINSLELGDSAVYFCASSHGRRNQPQHFGDGTRLSIL.

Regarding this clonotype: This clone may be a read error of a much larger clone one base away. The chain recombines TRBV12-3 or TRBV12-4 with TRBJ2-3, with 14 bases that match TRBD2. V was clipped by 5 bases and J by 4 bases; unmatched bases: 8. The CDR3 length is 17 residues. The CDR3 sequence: CASSGTSGGLSADTQYF. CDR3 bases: TGTGCCAGCAGTGGGACTAGCGGGGGCCTTAGCGCAGATACGCAGTATTTT.

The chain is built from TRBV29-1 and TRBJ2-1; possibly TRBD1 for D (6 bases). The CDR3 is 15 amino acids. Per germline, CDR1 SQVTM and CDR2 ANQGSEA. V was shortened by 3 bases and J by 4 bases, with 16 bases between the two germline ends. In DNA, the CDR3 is TGCAGCGTTGACCAGGGGCACGATAAGTACAATGAGCAGTTCTTC. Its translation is CSVDQGHDKYNEQFF.

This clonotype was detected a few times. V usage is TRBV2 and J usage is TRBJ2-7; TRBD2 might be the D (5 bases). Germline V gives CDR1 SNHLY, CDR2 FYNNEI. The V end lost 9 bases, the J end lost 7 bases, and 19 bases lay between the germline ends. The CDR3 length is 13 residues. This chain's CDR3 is CASISTGSGEQYF. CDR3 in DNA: TGTGCCAGTATTTCGACTGGGTCGGGGGAGCAGTACTTC. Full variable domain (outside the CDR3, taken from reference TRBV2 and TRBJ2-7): EPEVTQTPSHQVTQMGQEVILRCVPISNHLYFYWYRQILGQKVEFLVSFYNNEISEKSEIFDDQFSVERPDGSNFTLKIRSTKLEDSAMYFCASISTGSGEQYFGPGTRLTVT.

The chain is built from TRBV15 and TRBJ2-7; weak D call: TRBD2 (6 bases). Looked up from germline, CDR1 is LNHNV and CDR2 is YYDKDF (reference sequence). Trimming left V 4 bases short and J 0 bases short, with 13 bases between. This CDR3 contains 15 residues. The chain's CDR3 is CATSKAGYLSYEQYF. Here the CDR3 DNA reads TGTGCCACCAGCAAAGCGGGCTACCTCTCCTACGAGCAGTACTTC. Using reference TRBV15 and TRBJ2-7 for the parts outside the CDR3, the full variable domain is DAMVIQNPRYQVTQFGKPVTLSCSQTLNHNVMYWYQQKSSQAPKLLFHYYDKDFNNEADTPDNFQSRRPNTSFCFLDIRSPGLGDTAMYLCATSKAGYLSYEQYFGPGTRLTVT.

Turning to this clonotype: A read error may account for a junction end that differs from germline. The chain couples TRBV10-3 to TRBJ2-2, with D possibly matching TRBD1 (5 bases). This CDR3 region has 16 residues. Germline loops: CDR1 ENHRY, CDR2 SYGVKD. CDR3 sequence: CAISTPYRKNAGELFF. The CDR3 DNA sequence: TGTGCCATCAGCACCCCCTACAGGAAGAACGCCGGGGAGCTGTTTTTT.

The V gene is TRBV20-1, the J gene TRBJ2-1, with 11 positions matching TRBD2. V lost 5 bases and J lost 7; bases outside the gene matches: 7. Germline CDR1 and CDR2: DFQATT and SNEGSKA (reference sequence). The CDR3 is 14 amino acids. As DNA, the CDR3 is TGCAGTGCTGGGAATAGCGGGGGGGTAAATGAGCAGTTCTTC. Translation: CSAGNSGGVNEQFF.

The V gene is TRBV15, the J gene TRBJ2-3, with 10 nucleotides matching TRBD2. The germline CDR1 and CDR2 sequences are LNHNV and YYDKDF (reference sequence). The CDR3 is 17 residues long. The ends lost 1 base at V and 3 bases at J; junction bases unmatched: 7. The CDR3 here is CATSRVGPSGGTDTQYF. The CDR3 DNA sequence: TGTGCCACCAGCAGAGTAGGTCCTAGCGGGGGAACAGATACGCAGTATTTT.

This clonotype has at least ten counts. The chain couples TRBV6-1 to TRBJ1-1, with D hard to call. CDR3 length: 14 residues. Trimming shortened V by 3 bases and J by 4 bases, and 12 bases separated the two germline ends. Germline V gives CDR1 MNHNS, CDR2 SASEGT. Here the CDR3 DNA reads TGTGCCAGCAGTGATGGCCTTGCAGTCACTGAAGCTTTCTTT. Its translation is CASSDGLAVTEAFF.